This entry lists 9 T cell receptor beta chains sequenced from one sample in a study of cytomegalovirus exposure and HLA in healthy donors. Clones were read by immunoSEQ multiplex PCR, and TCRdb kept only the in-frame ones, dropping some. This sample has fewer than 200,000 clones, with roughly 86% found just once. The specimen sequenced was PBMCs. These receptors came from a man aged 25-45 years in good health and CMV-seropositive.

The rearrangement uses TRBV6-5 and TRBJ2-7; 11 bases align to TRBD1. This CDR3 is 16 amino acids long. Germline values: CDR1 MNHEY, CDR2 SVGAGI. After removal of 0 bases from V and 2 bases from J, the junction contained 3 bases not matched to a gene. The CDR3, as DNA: TGTGCCAGCAGTTACTCAGAGGACAGGGGGCCCTACGAGCAGTACTTC. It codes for CASSYSEDRGPYEQYF.

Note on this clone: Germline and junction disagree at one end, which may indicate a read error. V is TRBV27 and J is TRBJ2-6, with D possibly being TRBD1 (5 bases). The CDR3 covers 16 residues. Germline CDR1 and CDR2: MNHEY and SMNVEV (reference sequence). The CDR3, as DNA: TGTGCCAGCTCCCTGATGGGCGTGACTGGGGCTAACGTCCTGACTTTC. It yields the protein CASSLMGVTGANVLTF.

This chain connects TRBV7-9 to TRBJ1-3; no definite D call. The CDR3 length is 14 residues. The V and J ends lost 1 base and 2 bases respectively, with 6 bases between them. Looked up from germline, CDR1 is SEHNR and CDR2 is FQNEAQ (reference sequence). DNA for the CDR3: TGTGCCAGCAGCTTAGGGGGTGCTGGAAACACCATATATTTT. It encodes CASSLGGAGNTIYF. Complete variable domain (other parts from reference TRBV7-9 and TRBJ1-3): DTGVSQNPRHKITKRGQNVTFRCDPISEHNRLYWYRQTLGQGPEFLTYFQNEAQLEKSRLLSDRFSAERPKGSFSTLEIQRTEQGDSAMYLCASSLGGAGNTIYFGEGSWLTVV.

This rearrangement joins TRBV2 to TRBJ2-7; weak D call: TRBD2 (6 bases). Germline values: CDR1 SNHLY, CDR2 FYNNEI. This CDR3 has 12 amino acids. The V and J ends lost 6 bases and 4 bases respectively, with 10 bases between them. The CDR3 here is CASSGTRYEQYF. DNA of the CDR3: TGTGCCAGCAGCGGGACTCGATACGAGCAGTACTTC. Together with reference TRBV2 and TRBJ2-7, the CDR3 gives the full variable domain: EPEVTQTPSHQVTQMGQEVILRCVPISNHLYFYWYRQILGQKVEFLVSFYNNEISEKSEIFDDQFSVERPDGSNFTLKIRSTKLEDSAMYFCASSGTRYEQYFGPGTRLTVT.

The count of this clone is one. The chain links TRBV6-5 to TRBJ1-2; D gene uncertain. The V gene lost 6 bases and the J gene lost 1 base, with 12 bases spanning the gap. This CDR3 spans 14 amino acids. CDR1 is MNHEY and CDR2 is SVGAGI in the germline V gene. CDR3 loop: CASRSIGDNYGYTF. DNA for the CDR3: TGTGCCAGCAGGTCTATCGGGGATAACTATGGCTACACCTTC.

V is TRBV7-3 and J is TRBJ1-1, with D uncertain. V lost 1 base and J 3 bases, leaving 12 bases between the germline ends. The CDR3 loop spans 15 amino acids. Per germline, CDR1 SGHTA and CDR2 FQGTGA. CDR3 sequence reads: CASSLSSGRDTEAFF. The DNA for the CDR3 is TGTGCCAGCAGCTTAAGTTCGGGTCGGGACACTGAAGCTTTCTTT.

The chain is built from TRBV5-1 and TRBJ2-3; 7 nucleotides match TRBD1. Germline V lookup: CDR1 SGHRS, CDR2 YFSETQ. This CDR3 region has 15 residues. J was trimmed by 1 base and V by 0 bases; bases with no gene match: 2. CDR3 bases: TGCGCCAGCAGCTTGGAGCAGGGGGGCACAGATACGCAGTATTTT. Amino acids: CASSLEQGGTDTQYF.

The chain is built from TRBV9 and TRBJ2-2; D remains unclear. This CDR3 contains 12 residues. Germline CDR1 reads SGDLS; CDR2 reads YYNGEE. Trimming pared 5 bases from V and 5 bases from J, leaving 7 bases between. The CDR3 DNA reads TGTGCCAGCAGGGTGGGGACCGGGGAGCTGTTTTTT. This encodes CASRVGTGELFF. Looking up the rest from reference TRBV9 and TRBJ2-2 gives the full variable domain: DSGVTQTPKHLITATGQRVTLRCSPRSGDLSVYWYQQSLDQGLQFLIQYYNGEERAKGNILERFSAQQFPDLHSELNLSSLELGDSALYFCASRVGTGELFFGEGSRLTVL.

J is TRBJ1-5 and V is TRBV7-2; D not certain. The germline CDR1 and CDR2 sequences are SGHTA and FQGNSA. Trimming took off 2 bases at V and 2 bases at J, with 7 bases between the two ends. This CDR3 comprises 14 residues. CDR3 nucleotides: TGTGCCAGCAGCTTAATGAGGGGCAATCAGCCCCAGCATTTT. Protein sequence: CASSLMRGNQPQHF.